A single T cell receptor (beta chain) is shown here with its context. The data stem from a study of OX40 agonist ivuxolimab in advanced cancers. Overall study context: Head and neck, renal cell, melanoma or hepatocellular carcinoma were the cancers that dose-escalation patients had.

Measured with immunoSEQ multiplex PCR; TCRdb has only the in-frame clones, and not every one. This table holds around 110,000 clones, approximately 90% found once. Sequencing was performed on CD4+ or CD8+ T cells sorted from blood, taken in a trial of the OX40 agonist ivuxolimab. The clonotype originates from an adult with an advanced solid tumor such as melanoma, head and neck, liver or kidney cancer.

The DNA for the CDR3 is TGTGCCAGCAGTGAAGTCGGCAGCAGCAATCAGCCCCAGCATTTT. Its translation is CASSEVGSSNQPQHF. The rearrangement joins TRBV6-1 to TRBJ1-5; no clear D. V lost 1 base and J lost 1, with 8 bases in between. The CDR3 covers 15 residues. Germline V lookup: CDR1 MNHNS, CDR2 SASEGT.